This T cell receptor beta chain was retrieved from a study of long-term antiretroviral therapy in people with HIV. General observations from the study: Dominating the repertoire at all time points were the clones that expanded before ART. Upon ART, diversity increased but remained lower than transplant donor controls.

About this clone itself: No antigen is known for it.

Looked up from germline, CDR1 is KGHSH and CDR2 is LQKENI. The length of the CDR3 is 18 residues. The germline V and J ends were trimmed by 0 bases and 0 bases, with 15 bases remaining between them. Run at survey level, the immunoSEQ assay was version v3.0. Sequencing used immunoSEQ multiplex PCR; TCRdb keeps in-frame clones, though not all of them. Of 15,000 to 20,000 clones listed, approximately 91% are singletons. This TCR was recovered from a woman aged 35 to 49 with HIV. The chain links TRBV18 to TRBJ1-3, with no clear D. The specimen was unsorted PBMCs, collected 0.6 years after starting antiretroviral therapy. Written as DNA, the CDR3 is TGTGCCAGCTCACCACCCTCACAGCTCTTGCACTCTGGAAACACCATATATTTT. Translated: CASSPPSQLLHSGNTIYF.